The 4 T cell receptor beta chains presented below share a single source sample, sequenced in a study of T cell changes during pregnancy in multiple sclerosis. Sequencing used immunoSEQ multiplex PCR; TCRdb keeps in-frame clones, though not all of them. The table lists some 52,000 clones, 90% to 95% of them singletons. Sequences were derived from CD4+ T cells from peripheral blood mononuclear cells, sampled before pregnancy. The receptors here all came from a female donor with multiple sclerosis, enrolled in a pregnancy study.

The chain uses TRBV12-5 and TRBJ2-7; no firm D call. Trimming shortened V by 0 bases and J by 3 bases, and 12 bases separated the two germline ends. Germline CDR1 and CDR2: LGHNT and FRNRAP. The CDR3 length is 15 residues. This CDR3 reads CASGLVVASDYEQYF. The CDR3 region has the DNA TGTGCTAGTGGTTTGGTAGTCGCGTCCGACTACGAGCAGTACTTC.

This chain connects TRBV21-1 to TRBJ2-7; the DNA was not used to check the table's D call, TRBD1. TRBV21-1 is tagged as a pseudogene. The CDR3 is made up of 9 amino acids. This chain's CDR3 is CATQGEQYF. The CDR3 DNA sequence: TGTGCTACCCAGGGTGAGCAGTACTTC.

The CDR3, as DNA: TGTGCCAGTAGTATGCTCGGCGGGAGGGCCCAAGAGACCCAGTACTTC. Protein: CASSMLGGRAQETQYF. The rearrangement links TRBV19 to TRBJ2-5; TRBD2 matches at 9 bases. Trimming cost V 3 bases and J 1 base; bases outside gene matches: 6. The CDR3 extends over 16 amino acids. From germline, CDR1 is LNHDA and CDR2 SQIVND (reference sequence).

CDR3 coding DNA: TGTGCCAGCAGCTTAACAGGAGGGAGTTACAATGAGCAGTTCTTC. Protein: CASSLTGGSYNEQFF. V and J are TRBV7-3 and TRBJ2-1, with D maybe TRBD2 (6 bases). Trimming pared 0 bases from V and 4 bases from J, leaving 10 bases between. Germline CDR1 and CDR2: SGHTA and FQGTGA. The CDR3 is 15 residues long.